Sequencing of this TCR beta chain was carried out in a study of T cells expressing NK-cell markers. Overall study: The study sequenced eight donors, seven HCMV-seropositive and one seronegative.

To note about this clonotype: Antigen unknown.

The germline CDR1 and CDR2 sequences are SGHKS and YYEKEE (reference sequence). The CDR3 consists of 13 residues. Points from the study as a whole: About 1.0-7.0% of CD8+ T cells in several donors belonged to dominant NKG2C+ clonotypes. In a few donors, dominant clonotypes made up about 28.3-65% of CD3+CD56-NKG2C+ cells.

TCRdb re-called the 5' RACE reads, yielding one record per CDR3 amino acid sequence without DNA. This table lists under 500,000 distinct CDR3 sequences. This TCR came from a woman between 18 and 75 years old in good health. V is TRBV5-5 and J is TRBJ2-2. Sequenced material: blood T cells: a sorted CD56 or NKG2C T cell subset, CD4+ or CD8+ T cells, or bulk PBMC T cells (not recorded which). Here the CDR3 reads CASSLARTGELFF. Full variable domain (rest looked up from reference TRBV5-5 and TRBJ2-2): DAGVTQSPTHLIKTRGQQVTLRCSPISGHKSVSWYQQVLGQGPQFIFQYYEKEERGRGNFPDRFSARQFPNYSSELNVNALLLGDSALYLCASSLARTGELFFGEGSRLTVL.